The 31 T cell receptor beta chains below all came from one sample that was sequenced in a study of a mutant IDH1 vaccine in newly diagnosed glioma (dated by TCRdb to 2020 to 2022). These receptors' targets are unknown. The receptor library was made with the immunoSEQ multiplex PCR assay. In its TCRdb copy, this immuneACCESS table keeps in-frame sequences only and misses some clones. Where compared with another copy, unresolved V genes explain less than half of these, and the others have no known cause. The sample has tens of thousands of clones on record, around 80% of them singletons. The ten most abundant clones make up approximately 8.1% of the sample. The time point label for this specimen denotes: week 23, last vaccination. Each vaccine dose was 300 ug of a 20-mer mutant IDH1 peptide in Montanide, given subcutaneously with topical imiquimod. Specimen: PBMCs, collected from a glioma patient whose treatment included an IDH1 peptide vaccine. Receptors originate from a woman between 40 and 50 years old with glioma. Some clones in this sample may be carry-over from other donors' samples.

This clone has only one observation. The gene calls are TRBV21-1 and TRBJ2-1. TRBV21-1 has pseudogene status. This CDR3 has 13 residues. This CDR3 reads CARTDSVYNEQFF. CDR3 in DNA: TGTGCCAGAACAGACTCGGTCTACAATGAGCAGTTCTTC.

The rearrangement uses TRBV5-1 and TRBJ2-3; tentatively, D is TRBD2 (6 bases). CDR1 and CDR2 from the germline V gene are SGHRS and YFSETQ. The CDR3 sequence is 16 residues long. Trimming left V 0 bases short and J 2 bases short, with 13 bases between. The CDR3 nucleotides read TGCGCCAGCAGCTTGGCCTGGCGGGGTCACACAGATACGCAGTATTTT. Its translation is CASSLAWRGHTDTQYF.

Here the CDR3 reads CASSMTAMGDTQYF. The CDR3, as DNA: TGTGCCAGCAGCATGACCGCAATGGGAGATACGCAGTATTTT. V is TRBV5-6 and J is TRBJ2-3, with D hard to call. The CDR3 has 14 amino acids. Germline CDR1 SGHDT, CDR2 YYEEEE. V shed 4 bases and J shed 5 bases, with 14 bases lying between them.

There are many counts of this clone. The chain's CDR3 is CASSQGIQNQPQHF. As DNA, the CDR3 is TGTGCCAGCAGCCAGGGGATACAGAATCAGCCCCAGCATTTT. The rearrangement links TRBV7-2 to TRBJ1-5; possible D gene TRBD1, 6 bases. CDR3 length: 14 residues. Trimming shortened V by 5 bases and J by 4 bases, and 12 bases separated the two germline ends. CDR1 and CDR2 (germline): SGHTA, FQGNSA.

There are a few counts of this clone. The same CDR3 can be traced to other DNA sequences in this sample. The rearrangement joins TRBV30 to TRBJ2-7, with TRBD1 matching 7 bases. V lost 4 bases, J lost 0 bases, and 6 bases stayed unmatched. This CDR3 has 14 amino acids. The germline V gene has CDR1 GTSNPN and CDR2 SVGIG (reference sequence). CDR3 sequence: CAWKTGPSSYEQYF. The CDR3 DNA follows: TGTGCCTGGAAGACAGGGCCGAGCTCCTACGAGCAGTACTTC. Together with reference TRBV30 and TRBJ2-7, the CDR3 gives the full variable domain: SQTIHQWPATLVQPVGSPLSLECTVEGTSNPNLYWYRQAAGRGLQLLFYSVGIGQISSEVPQNLSASRPQDRQFILSSKKLLLSDSGFYLCAWKTGPSSYEQYFGPGTRLTVT.

The chain uses TRBV6-5 and TRBJ1-4, with 10 bases fitting TRBD1. This CDR3 contains 15 residues. Germline values: CDR1 MNHEY, CDR2 SVGAGI. The J segment lost 5 bases and the V segment lost 4 bases, leaving 4 bases of the junction unmatched. The CDR3 protein is CASSSTGQGNEKLFF. In nucleotides, the CDR3 is TGTGCCAGCAGTTCCACGGGACAGGGGAATGAAAAACTGTTTTTT.

The chain recombines TRBV7-9 with TRBJ1-1; possibly TRBD1 for D (6 bases). Germline CDR1 reads SEHNR; CDR2 reads FQNEAQ (reference sequence). The CDR3 loop spans 14 amino acids. The V and J ends lost 5 bases and 4 bases respectively, with 14 bases between them. CDR3 coding DNA: TGTGCCAGCAGCCCGAAAGGGGGACCCACTGAAGCTTTCTTT. It translates to CASSPKGGPTEAFF.

This rearrangement joins TRBV5-1 to TRBJ2-7, with 10 bases matching TRBD1. Per germline, CDR1 SGHRS and CDR2 YFSETQ. V trimming: 0 bases; J trimming: 3 bases; junction bases outside the gene matches: 3. There are 15 residues in the CDR3. CDR3 protein: CASSLGGQGYYEQYF. For the CDR3, the DNA is TGCGCCAGCAGCTTGGGGGGACAGGGGTACTACGAGCAGTACTTC.

V gene TRBV30 combines with J gene TRBJ2-7; no clear D. CDR3 length equals 14 residues. The V and J ends lost 0 bases and 4 bases respectively, with 13 bases between them. Germline CDR1 reads GTSNPN; CDR2 reads SVGIG (reference sequence). CDR3 in amino acids: CAWSVSGLGYEQYF. As DNA, the CDR3 is TGTGCCTGGAGTGTATCCGGGCTCGGGTACGAGCAGTACTTC.

This chain joins TRBV7-3 and TRBJ2-1; a possible D gene is TRBD2 (5 bases). Germline-derived CDR1 and CDR2 are SGHTA and FQGTGA. Trimming removed 5 bases from V and 3 bases from J, with 11 bases in between. The CDR3 has 14 residues. The CDR3 loop reads CASSPSAGYNEQFF. CDR3 nucleotides: TGTGCCAGCAGCCCCTCCGCGGGCTACAATGAGCAGTTCTTC.

This sequence joins TRBV6-6 and TRBJ1-4, with TRBD1 matching 10 bases. Germline CDR1 is MNHNY and CDR2 is SVGAGI (reference sequence). The CDR3 loop spans 14 amino acids. V lost 4 bases, J lost 5 bases, and 1 base stayed unmatched. CDR3 nucleotide sequence: TGTGCCAGCAGTTCGACAGGGGGCAATGAAAAACTGTTTTTT. Protein product: CASSSTGGNEKLFF.

This rearrangement joins TRBV30 to TRBJ2-1; 8 bases are a match to TRBD1. The V gene's germline CDR1 is GTSNPN and CDR2 SVGIG (reference sequence). The V segment lost 0 bases and the J segment 7 bases; nucleotides outside the gene matches: 2. The CDR3 is 13 amino acids. This CDR3 is CAWSVNRGNEQFF. The CDR3 coding sequence is TGTGCCTGGAGTGTAAACAGGGGGAATGAGCAGTTCTTC.

CDR3 in DNA: TGCGCCAGCAGACACACAGGGGACGAGCAGTACTTC. It is translated as CASRHTGDEQYF. This chain joins TRBV5-1 and TRBJ2-7, with TRBD1 matching 7 bases. V lost 5 bases, J lost 5 bases, and 4 bases stayed unmatched. This CDR3 comprises 12 residues. Germline lookup yields CDR1 SGHRS and CDR2 YFSETQ.

The rearrangement links TRBV18 to TRBJ1-5, with D uncertain. The germline V gene has CDR1 KGHSH and CDR2 LQKENI. Between the trimmed V and J ends, which lost 3 bases and 7 bases, there was a span of 13 bases. CDR3 length equals 14 residues. The CDR3 nucleotides read TGTGCCAGCTCACCGAATCTGGGTGACCAGCCCCAGCATTTT. This encodes CASSPNLGDQPQHF.

This clone was recorded a few times. This sequence joins TRBV7-9 and TRBJ1-6, with TRBD1 identical over 9 bases. J lost 10 bases, V lost 1 base, and 8 bases had no gene match. Germline V gene lookup returns CDR1 SEHNR and CDR2 FQNEAQ (reference sequence). The CDR3 extends over 16 amino acids. For the CDR3, the DNA is TGTGCCAGCAGCTTAGTCAGGGGACAGGGTGAATCACCCCTCCACTTT. Translation: CASSLVRGQGESPLHF.

The gene calls are TRBV6-6 and TRBJ2-3; D unresolved. Deletions cut 6 bases from V and 5 bases from J, with 15 bases between. Looked up from germline, CDR1 is MNHNY and CDR2 is SVGAGI (reference sequence). This CDR3 is built from 14 residues. CDR3 loop: CASSSDFPRDTQYF. The CDR3, as DNA: TGTGCCAGCAGCTCCGACTTCCCCAGAGATACGCAGTATTTT.

This clone was counted only a few times. The chain joins TRBV2 to TRBJ1-1; D may be TRBD1 (5 bases). Trimming stripped 3 bases from V and 5 bases from J, with 13 bases between. The CDR3 is 14 amino acids. Germline V CDR1 and CDR2: SNHLY, FYNNEI. This CDR3 reads CASSDATRGTEAFF. Written as DNA, the CDR3 is TGTGCCAGCAGTGACGCAACCCGGGGGACTGAAGCTTTCTTT.

The rearrangement uses TRBV4-1 and TRBJ1-6; D gene unclear. Germline lookup yields CDR1 MGHRA and CDR2 YSYEKL. The CDR3 is made up of 13 amino acids. Trimming took off 4 bases at V and 5 bases at J, with 6 bases between the two ends. CDR3 amino acids: CASSPFNNSPLHF. CDR3 nucleotides: TGCGCCAGCAGCCCTTTTAATAATTCACCCCTCCACTTT.

The rearrangement joins TRBV5-6 to TRBJ1-2; D call uncertain. The germline V gene has CDR1 SGHDT and CDR2 YYEEEE. The ends were cut back, 0 bases at V and 5 bases at J, with 14 bases in the middle. The CDR3 covers 15 residues. CDR3 DNA sequence: TGTGCCAGCAGCTTGGACAGCCACCGTTTTTATGGCTACACCTTC. Translating it yields CASSLDSHRFYGYTF.

The chain is built from TRBV13 and TRBJ1-2, with 7 bases that match TRBD1. With 0 bases clipped from V and 5 bases from J, the junction kept 0 bases outside the gene matches. The CDR3 sequence is 13 residues long. CDR1 is PRHDT and CDR2 is FYEKMQ in the germline V gene (reference sequence). This chain's CDR3 is CASSLGRGYGYTF. The CDR3 DNA sequence: TGTGCCAGCAGCTTAGGCAGGGGGTATGGCTACACCTTC.

The V and J genes are TRBV9 and TRBJ1-1; possibly TRBD1 for D (5 bases). V shed 0 bases and J shed 0 bases, with 9 bases lying between them. The CDR3 spans 15 residues. CDR1 and CDR2 from the germline V gene are SGDLS and YYNGEE. The CDR3 spells CASSVAGGLNTEAFF. In nucleotides, the CDR3 is TGTGCCAGCAGCGTAGCTGGGGGACTGAACACTGAAGCTTTCTTT. Complete variable domain (other parts from reference TRBV9 and TRBJ1-1): DSGVTQTPKHLITATGQRVTLRCSPRSGDLSVYWYQQSLDQGLQFLIQYYNGEERAKGNILERFSAQQFPDLHSELNLSSLELGDSALYFCASSVAGGLNTEAFFGQGTRLTVV.

V and J are TRBV7-2 and TRBJ1-6; D is uncertain. V was trimmed by 3 bases and J by 0 bases, leaving 9 bases between them. CDR3 length equals 16 residues. Germline lookup yields CDR1 SGHTA and CDR2 FQGNSA. For the CDR3, the DNA is TGTGCCAGCAGCTTTTCGAGGAGCTCCTATAATTCACCCCTCCACTTT. Amino acid sequence: CASSFSRSSYNSPLHF.

The rearrangement uses TRBV6-1 and TRBJ1-3; TRBD1 matches at 7 bases. CDR1 MNHNS and CDR2 SASEGT come from the germline V gene. The CDR3 extends over 15 amino acids. V trimming: 6 bases; J trimming: 1 base; junction bases outside the gene matches: 6. CDR3 amino acids: CASSTKQGSGNTIYF. The CDR3 nucleotides are TGTGCCAGCAGCACAAAACAGGGGTCTGGAAACACCATATATTTT.

The rearrangement links TRBV7-6 to TRBJ1-4; no clear D gene. The CDR3 contains 16 residues. CDR1 is SGHVS and CDR2 is FNYEAQ in the germline V gene. The V end was cut by 3 bases, the J end by 8 bases, with 19 bases between. CDR3 sequence: CASSFTGPGGREKLFF. The DNA of the CDR3 is TGTGCCAGCAGCTTTACCGGTCCCGGAGGCAGGGAAAAACTGTTTTTT.

This sequence joins TRBV6-5 and TRBJ1-2, with D possibly matching TRBD1 (6 bases). Germline assignment: CDR1 MNHEY and CDR2 SVGAGI. CDR3 length: 13 amino acids. CDR3 DNA sequence: TGTGCTGCCAGGACAGCCTCTAACTATGGCTACACCTTC. Translation: CAARTASNYGYTF.

The chain uses TRBV7-9 and TRBJ1-4, with D unclear. The CDR3 length is 14 residues. Trimming stripped 5 bases from V and 7 bases from J, with 14 bases between. CDR1 and CDR2 from the germline V gene are SEHNR and FQNEAQ (reference sequence). The CDR3 sequence: CASSPRGVPEKLFF. In DNA form, the CDR3 reads TGTGCCAGCAGCCCACGGGGAGTACCTGAAAAACTGTTTTTT.

The chain employs TRBV9 and TRBJ2-3; TRBD2 agrees at 8 bases. Germline V gene lookup returns CDR1 SGDLS and CDR2 YYNGEE. The CDR3 totals 17 residues. Losses at the gene ends were 4 bases for V and 5 bases for J; bases not matched to a gene: 15. CDR3 sequence: CASSPGGGGSGVDTQYF. The CDR3 coding sequence is TGTGCCAGCAGCCCCGGTGGCGGGGGGTCAGGGGTAGATACGCAGTATTTT.

The gene calls are TRBV6-5 and TRBJ1-5; TRBD1 matches at 7 bases. The length of the CDR3 is 15 residues. V trimming: 6 bases; J trimming: 3 bases; junction bases outside the gene matches: 8. The germline V gene encodes CDR1 MNHEY and CDR2 SVGAGI. The CDR3 DNA reads as TGTGCCAGCAGCTCACAGGGGAAAGACAATCAGCCCCAGCATTTT. This codes for CASSSQGKDNQPQHF.

The chain combines TRBV15 with TRBJ2-7; 7 bases align to TRBD1. The V segment lost 1 base and the J segment 4 bases; nucleotides outside the gene matches: 7. CDR3 length: 15 amino acids. CDR1 and CDR2 (germline): LNHNV, YYDKDF (reference sequence). The DNA for the CDR3 is TGTGCCACCAGCAGAGCCCCGGGACAGTTTTACGAGCAGTACTTC. Its translation: CATSRAPGQFYEQYF.

The chain is built from TRBV7-6 and TRBJ1-1, with D uncertain. V lost 5 bases, J lost 0 bases, and 19 bases lay in between. The CDR3 loop spans 17 amino acids. The germline CDR1 and CDR2 sequences are SGHVS and FNYEAQ. The CDR3 DNA sequence: TGTGCCAGCAGCCCAAACATAAGGAGTTTTATGAACACTGAAGCTTTCTTT. Its protein is CASSPNIRSFMNTEAFF.

The chain has TRBV9 and TRBJ2-1; the D gene is possibly TRBD2 (7 bases). Trimming removed 0 bases at V and 10 bases at J, with 17 bases between. The CDR3 covers 15 residues. The germline V gene has CDR1 SGDLS and CDR2 YYNGEE. CDR3 amino acids: CASSVVGGGNREQFF. In DNA form, the CDR3 reads TGTGCCAGCAGCGTAGTAGGGGGGGGTAACCGAGAGCAGTTCTTC.